This TCR beta chain was profiled in a study of cytomegalovirus exposure and HLA in healthy donors. PCR primers comprised 60 Vbeta and 13 Jbeta primers. Only in-frame clones appear in the TCRdb table, and some are missing; sequencing was by immunoSEQ multiplex PCR. The sample shows more than 200,000 clones, 82% of them seen only once. The clonotype was recovered from a man aged 40-50 years in good health and CMV-seropositive. Sequencing was performed on PBMCs.

CDR3 nucleotide sequence: TGTGCCAGCAGCTCTAGCGGGCAGGGCTATGGCTACACCTTC. Protein sequence: CASSSSGQGYGYTF. V is TRBV7-9 and J is TRBJ1-2; maybe TRBD1 (5 bases). Per the germline V gene, CDR1 is SEHNR and CDR2 is FQNEAQ (reference sequence). V lost 4 bases and J 4 bases, leaving 13 bases between the germline ends. The CDR3 consists of 14 residues.